This record covers a single T cell receptor beta chain. This clone has a count of ten or more. Its target antigen remains unknown. For sequencing input, CVID and control samples contributed equivalent amounts of genomic DNA. For every sample, a 60 bp segment covering the rearranged TCRbeta CDR3 region was amplified and then sequenced. The immunoSEQ assay, a bias-corrected multiplex PCR combined with high-throughput sequencing, was used for TCRbeta amplification. The authors processed their data as follows. Each unique nucleotide sequence was treated as a clone and annotated with V, D and J genes, copy number and frequency. Sequences were labeled productive if in frame, and non-productive if out of frame or containing stop codons. As previously described, clonality was calculated on the basis of Shannon's entropy. The predicted amino acid sequences of productive clones were used to derive mean CDR3 Kyte-Doolittle hydropathy. Hierarchical clustering of scaled V gene usage was performed with the R hclust function using Manhattan distance and complete linkage. Clone sharing by CDR3 amino acid sequence was assessed by resampling 12 repertoires per group over 100 rounds. The repertoires were searched for around 72 published EBV-specific and around 240 published CMV-specific TCRbeta sequences. Analysis left out two CVID samples that produced under 10,000 sequences, so approximately 40 CVID repertoires remained. The table comes from immuneACCESS by way of TCRdb, which keeps in-frame sequences with V and J called. Part of the clones is missing from these tables; in studies checked, under half for an unresolved V gene and the rest for unknown reasons. From that table come the V and J calls and clone size; the DNA was used to work out D and trimming. For this sample the table reports roughly 38,000 clones, with no clone seen just once. The ten largest clones take up more than 2.5% of the sample.

This record comes from a study of T cell clonality in common variable immunodeficiency (dated by TCRdb to 2013 to 2016). What the authors observed across the whole study: Correlations between repertoire features and clinical complications were limited by patient heterogeneity within the CVID cohort. CVID subjects shared fewer TCRbeta clones with each other than healthy controls did (p < 0.0001). Fewer deletions and N-nucleotide insertions were reportedly observed in CVID TCRbeta sequences, and highly modified clones with 13 or more V deletions were reportedly absent from CVID TCRbeta sequences. Compared with healthy controls, CVID subjects showed increased TCRbeta clonality (t-test p = 0.018), a feature most characteristic of about a third of subjects. Despite equal DNA input, controls averaged roughly 80,000 unique sequences per sample versus about 30,000 in CVID samples. According to the authors, finding the cause of the higher clonality in CVID would require sequencing the repertoires of T cell subpopulations.

Most CVID patients and most healthy controls were of Caucasian heritage. From each donor, about 5 to 8 ml of heparinized peripheral whole blood was collected. Genomic DNA from adults with common variable immune deficiency (CVID) and from healthy adult controls was the source for sequencing TCRbeta CDR3 repertoires. The control group comprised approximately 22 healthy adult volunteers, some 12 female and 10 or so male, aged about 23 to 75 years with a mean age of around 32. Diluted blood was density-centrifuged over Hypaque 1077 or Ficoll-Paque to isolate peripheral blood mononuclear cells. Unsorted mononuclear cells served as the source of genomic DNA, which was extracted either by Qiagen column purification or by a centrifugation-based method. Material for sequencing was peripheral blood mononuclear cells. This receptor was taken from a person between 18 and 75 years old in good health.

The CDR3 DNA, read in part, is TGTGCCAGCAGCCGCGAGGGCTACACTGAA. Its protein is CASSREGYTE. The full CDR3 protein is CASSREGYTEAFF. The receptor chain draws on TRBV14 and TRBJ1-1, with an unclear D gene assignment. The CDR3 end lies 3 residues beyond the end of the read and is filled in from the germline J gene. According to the germline V gene, CDR1 reads SGHDN and CDR2 reads FVKESK. Inclusive of the bounding cysteine and phenylalanine, the CDR3 is 13 residues long. Part of the CDR3 DNA is given, 30 bases translated from base 1. Cut back by 4 bases and 3 bases, the V and J ends lie 9 bases apart.